The 30 T cell receptor beta chains given below trace back to one sample, sequenced in a study of shared clonotypes between healthy human individuals. Assay used: immunoSEQ multiplex PCR; TCRdb lists only in-frame clones, some missing. The sample has 800,000 or so clones; just over 95% are singletons. CD45RO-negative CD8 cells positively selected for CCR7 made up the naive population, which excluded terminally differentiated effector memory CD45RA+ cells. Sequencing was done on a sample of naive CD8+ T cells sorted from blood. Receptors were obtained from a man aged 25 to 40 in good health.

CDR3 nucleotide sequence: TGTGCCAGTAGTATCCGGGACGGGAGCAATCAGCCCCAGCATTTT. Amino acids: CASSIRDGSNQPQHF. This chain links TRBV19 with TRBJ1-5; a possible D gene is TRBD1 (5 bases). Germline CDR1 LNHDA, CDR2 SQIVND (reference sequence). This CDR3 has 15 amino acids. Trimming took 3 bases from V and 1 from J, leaving 10 bases between them.

The rearrangement links TRBV9 to TRBJ2-1, with D uncertain. Germline V gives CDR1 SGDLS, CDR2 YYNGEE. The CDR3 totals 13 residues. The germline V and J ends were trimmed by 0 bases and 10 bases, with 11 bases remaining between them. The CDR3 sequence: CASSVGGSAEQFF. CDR3 nucleotide sequence: TGTGCCAGCAGCGTAGGTGGCAGCGCGGAGCAGTTCTTC.

This chain joins TRBV5-1 and TRBJ2-7, with 8 bases matching TRBD1. With 0 bases clipped from V and 4 bases from J, the junction kept 6 bases outside the gene matches. The length of the CDR3 is 15 residues. In germline, CDR1 is SGHRS, CDR2 YFSETQ. CDR3 protein: CASSLGQGPVYEQYF. In DNA form, the CDR3 reads TGCGCCAGCAGCTTGGGACAGGGGCCGGTATACGAGCAGTACTTC.

On this clone: Other DNA sequences within the sample encode an identical CDR3. The J gene is TRBJ2-7, the V gene TRBV5-1, with D possibly being TRBD1 or TRBD2 (5 bases each). Germline assignment: CDR1 SGHRS and CDR2 YFSETQ. V lost 2 bases and J 1 base, leaving 10 bases between the germline ends. This CDR3 spans 14 amino acids. The CDR3 sequence is CASSLGTDSYEQYF. CDR3 nucleotides: TGCGCCAGCAGCTTAGGGACGGATTCCTACGAGCAGTACTTC.

The chain is built from TRBV29-1 and TRBJ2-5; 10 positions match TRBD2. J lost 7 bases, V lost 2 bases, and 13 bases had no gene match. CDR1 is SQVTM and CDR2 is ANQGSEA in the germline V gene. The CDR3 length is 16 residues. CDR3 sequence: CSVESGLADTGGTQYF. CDR3 nucleotides: TGCAGCGTTGAATCCGGACTAGCGGATACGGGAGGGACCCAGTACTTC.

A single count supports this clone. In DNA form, the CDR3 reads TGTGCCAGCAGCGCCGAAAGACTCGGAGAACTTAATGAAAAACTGTTTTTT. Protein: CASSAERLGELNEKLFF. The chain uses TRBV7-9 and TRBJ1-4, with D hard to call. CDR1 and CDR2 from the germline V gene are SEHNR and FQNEAQ (reference sequence). Deletions cut 5 bases from V and 4 bases from J, with 20 bases between. The CDR3 covers 17 residues.

This sequence joins TRBV5-1 and TRBJ2-5; 10 nucleotides match TRBD2. CDR3 size: 17 residues. The V and J ends lost 4 bases and 5 bases, in that order; junction bases with no gene match: 14. Germline CDR1 SGHRS, CDR2 YFSETQ. CDR3 nucleotides: TGCGCCAGCAGCGTCCCCTCTAGCGGGAGTCGAGGGGAGACCCAGTACTTC. This sequence encodes CASSVPSSGSRGETQYF.

This chain links TRBV6-5 with TRBJ2-7; 7 bases are shared with TRBD2. CDR3 length: 16 residues. V trimming: 2 bases; J trimming: 5 bases; junction bases outside the gene matches: 12. The germline V gene has CDR1 MNHEY and CDR2 SVGAGI. The CDR3 spells CASSYGSGEGIHEQYF. The CDR3 nucleotides read TGTGCCAGCAGTTACGGTTCGGGGGAGGGCATCCACGAGCAGTACTTC.

This chain joins TRBV28 and TRBJ2-1; D may be TRBD2 (6 bases). The germline gives CDR1 MDHEN, CDR2 SYDVKM. V was cut by 8 bases and J by 0 bases, with 17 bases left in between. The CDR3 has 16 residues. The CDR3 here is CASRRGSEGSYNEQFF. Written as DNA, the CDR3 is TGTGCCAGCCGGAGGGGTTCGGAGGGCTCCTACAATGAGCAGTTCTTC.

This chain joins TRBV28 and TRBJ2-3; the match to TRBD2 covers 9 bases. V lost 1 base to trimming and J lost 6 bases; unmatched junction nucleotides: 8. The length of the CDR3 is 16 residues. Germline V lookup: CDR1 MDHEN, CDR2 SYDVKM. CDR3 nucleotides: TGTGCCAGCAGTTTATCGCGGGAGGGCCTTTGGGATACGCAGTATTTT. Its translation: CASSLSREGLWDTQYF. The entire variable domain, with the rest obtained from reference TRBV28 and TRBJ2-3, is as follows: DVKVTQSSRYLVKRTGEKVFLECVQDMDHENMFWYRQDPGLGLRLIYFSYDVKMKEKGDIPEGYSVSREKKERFSLILESASTNQTSMYLCASSLSREGLWDTQYFGPGTRLTVL.

This chain joins TRBV7-6 and TRBJ2-5, with 9 bases matching TRBD2. Germline CDR1 is SGHVS and CDR2 is FNYEAQ. This CDR3 has 16 residues. J lost 4 bases, V lost 7 bases, and 13 bases had no gene match. The chain's CDR3 is CASTQFAGGSRETQYF. The CDR3 nucleotides read TGTGCCAGCACTCAGTTTGCGGGAGGGTCAAGAGAGACCCAGTACTTC.

V is TRBV7-9 and J is TRBJ1-4; D remains unclear. The CDR3 is made up of 14 amino acids. Trimming removed 3 bases at V and 0 bases at J, with 5 bases between. CDR1 and CDR2 from the germline V gene are SEHNR and FQNEAQ (reference sequence). This chain's CDR3 is CASSLLATNEKLFF. The DNA of the CDR3 is TGTGCCAGCAGCTTGCTGGCAACTAATGAAAAACTGTTTTTT.

The chain joins TRBV7-6 to TRBJ1-3; TRBD1 is a possible D gene (5 bases). V was clipped by 5 bases and J by 6 bases, with 17 bases between them. The CDR3 extends over 15 amino acids. Germline CDR1 and CDR2: SGHVS and FNYEAQ. For the CDR3, the DNA is TGTGCCAGCAGCAATGAGACAGCACACGTAAACACCATATATTTT. Protein sequence: CASSNETAHVNTIYF.

The chain employs TRBV6-6 and TRBJ2-2; 10 bases agree with TRBD2. This CDR3 has 14 residues. V dropped 6 bases and J dropped 7; count of bases not matched to a gene: 5. CDR1 MNHNY and CDR2 SVGAGI come from the germline V gene (reference sequence). As DNA, the CDR3 is TGTGCCAGCAGCCCCGGGACTAGCGTCGGGGAGCTGTTTTTT. It is translated as CASSPGTSVGELFF.

The J gene is TRBJ2-1, the V gene TRBV7-9; no clear D. V was trimmed by 5 bases and J by 5 bases, leaving 16 bases between them. Germline CDR1 reads SEHNR; CDR2 reads FQNEAQ (reference sequence). This CDR3 is built from 15 residues. The CDR3 sequence is CASSPTERRNNEQFF. For the CDR3, the DNA is TGTGCCAGCAGCCCTACCGAAAGGAGAAACAATGAGCAGTTCTTC.

For the CDR3, the DNA is TGCAGCGTTGAATCTCGGGGCTACGAGCAGTACTTC. Translation gives CSVESRGYEQYF. J is TRBJ2-7 and V is TRBV29-1; possible D gene TRBD2, 5 bases. The CDR3 runs to 12 residues. V shed 2 bases and J shed 3 bases, with 8 bases lying between them. Germline assignment: CDR1 SQVTM and CDR2 ANQGSEA.

The V gene is TRBV4-1, the J gene TRBJ2-1; 11 bases line up with TRBD2. With V trimmed by 1 base and J by 0 bases, 5 bases remained unmatched. Germline CDR1 reads MGHRA; CDR2 reads YSYEKL. The CDR3 totals 18 residues. The CDR3 coding sequence is TGCGCCAGCAGCCAAGGGGGTAGCGGGAGGGTCTCCTACAATGAGCAGTTCTTC. Translated, it gives CASSQGGSGRVSYNEQFF.

The chain uses TRBV7-9 and TRBJ2-5, with D possibly TRBD1 on 6 matching bases. The length of the CDR3 is 16 residues. The germline V gene has CDR1 SEHNR and CDR2 FQNEAQ (reference sequence). V gave up 5 bases and J gave up 7 bases, with 23 bases separating them. CDR3 protein: CASSGFQGLALGTQYF. CDR3 nucleotide sequence: TGTGCCAGCAGCGGGTTCCAGGGGCTAGCACTCGGGACCCAGTACTTC. Full variable domain (rest looked up from reference TRBV7-9 and TRBJ2-5): DTGVSQNPRHKITKRGQNVTFRCDPISEHNRLYWYRQTLGQGPEFLTYFQNEAQLEKSRLLSDRFSAERPKGSFSTLEIQRTEQGDSAMYLCASSGFQGLALGTQYFGPGTRLLVL.

The chain carries TRBV6-5 and TRBJ1-2; D unresolved. V was shortened by 0 bases and J by 7 bases, with 18 bases between the two germline ends. Germline CDR1 MNHEY, CDR2 SVGAGI. The CDR3 loop spans 16 amino acids. CDR3 loop: CASSYSTTRVNGGYTF. CDR3 coding DNA: TGTGCCAGCAGTTACTCGACGACTAGGGTTAACGGTGGCTACACCTTC.

CDR3 in amino acids: CASSLWISGGIMDEQYF. The CDR3 nucleotides read TGTGCCAGCAGTTTATGGATTTCTGGGGGAATCATGGACGAGCAGTACTTC. The chain links TRBV28 to TRBJ2-7; the D gene could be TRBD1 or TRBD2 (5 bases each). This CDR3 comprises 17 residues. Germline lookup yields CDR1 MDHEN and CDR2 SYDVKM. Trimming pared 0 bases from V and 5 bases from J, leaving 20 bases between.

The chain joins TRBV27 to TRBJ2-3; no clear D gene. CDR1 MNHEY and CDR2 SMNVEV come from the germline V gene (reference sequence). The CDR3 extends over 15 amino acids. The V and J ends lost 3 bases and 0 bases respectively, with 10 bases between them. CDR3 in amino acids: CASSFSFGSTDTQYF. The CDR3 bases are TGTGCCAGCAGTTTCTCTTTCGGTAGCACAGATACGCAGTATTTT.

This clone has a single count. This chain connects TRBV7-9 to TRBJ2-5; no clear D. Trimming left V 1 base short and J 3 bases short, with 6 bases between. Germline values: CDR1 SEHNR, CDR2 FQNEAQ (reference sequence). The length of the CDR3 is 13 residues. The CDR3 loop reads CASSLGGEETQYF. The CDR3 DNA is TGTGCCAGCAGCTTAGGCGGAGAAGAGACCCAGTACTTC.

The chain couples TRBV5-1 to TRBJ1-1; D unclear. V lost 0 bases and J 2 bases, leaving 8 bases between the germline ends. This CDR3 spans 14 amino acids. The V gene's germline CDR1 is SGHRS and CDR2 YFSETQ. The CDR3 loop is CASSLGQTNTEAFF. CDR3 coding DNA: TGCGCCAGCAGCTTGGGCCAGACAAACACTGAAGCTTTCTTT.

The rearrangement uses TRBV15 and TRBJ2-7; 9 nucleotides line up with TRBD1. The V gene end was trimmed by 4 bases and the J gene end by 7 bases; junction bases not matched to a gene: 14. The CDR3 runs to 16 residues. Per the germline V gene, CDR1 is LNHNV and CDR2 is YYDKDF (reference sequence). CDR3: CATSMGSGQGPLEQYF. The CDR3 nucleotides read TGTGCCACCAGCATGGGCTCGGGACAGGGACCTTTAGAGCAGTACTTC. The entire variable domain, with the rest obtained from reference TRBV15 and TRBJ2-7, is as follows: DAMVIQNPRYQVTQFGKPVTLSCSQTLNHNVMYWYQQKSSQAPKLLFHYYDKDFNNEADTPDNFQSRRPNTSFCFLDIRSPGLGDTAMYLCATSMGSGQGPLEQYFGPGTRLTVT.

This clone was recorded only once. This chain connects TRBV7-2 to TRBJ1-2; D perhaps matches TRBD1 (5 bases). V was trimmed by 0 bases and J by 12 bases, leaving 29 bases between them. This CDR3 has 18 residues. CDR1 and CDR2 from the germline V gene are SGHTA and FQGNSA. The CDR3 DNA follows: TGTGCCAGCAGCTTAGCGCCGTTCGGGGCGCTGGACGGTCCAGCTAACACCTTC. Translating it yields CASSLAPFGALDGPANTF.

This clone was counted a single time. J is TRBJ2-2 and V is TRBV14, with D uncertain. Trimming removed 0 bases at V and 7 bases at J, with 6 bases between. Per germline, CDR1 SGHDN and CDR2 FVKESK. The CDR3 sequence is 13 residues long. The CDR3 region has the DNA TGTGCCAGCAGCCAAGATTCCGACGGGGAGCTGTTTTTT. Protein: CASSQDSDGELFF.

The chain links TRBV7-3 to TRBJ1-1; no clear D gene. The germline V and J ends were trimmed by 6 bases and 1 base, with 9 bases remaining between them. The CDR3 extends over 13 amino acids. In germline, CDR1 is SGHTA, CDR2 FQGTGA. The DNA of the CDR3 is TGTGCCAGCAGGGAAATGCCGAACACTGAAGCTTTCTTT. As protein: CASREMPNTEAFF.

The gene calls are TRBV7-9 and TRBJ2-7, with D uncertain. The CDR3 extends over 13 amino acids. Germline CDR1 SEHNR, CDR2 FQNEAQ (reference sequence). The germline V and J ends were trimmed by 4 bases and 4 bases, with 11 bases remaining between them. The CDR3 reads CASSSLRLYEQYF. The DNA of the CDR3 is TGTGCCAGCAGCTCGTTAAGGTTGTACGAGCAGTACTTC.

The V call is TRBV11-3, the J call TRBJ2-3, with D possibly being TRBD1 (5 bases). Per the germline V gene, CDR1 is SGHNT and CDR2 is YENEEA. V was pared by 5 bases and J by 3 bases, with 9 bases between. The CDR3 totals 13 residues. CDR3 protein: CASSDRTTDTQYF. The DNA for the CDR3 is TGTGCCAGCAGCGACAGAACTACAGATACGCAGTATTTT.

Here the CDR3 DNA reads TGTGCCATCAGTCTTACAAATAGTACCAGCGGTCGCACAGATACGCAGTATTTT. Translated: CAISLTNSTSGRTDTQYF. V and J are TRBV10-3 and TRBJ2-3, with D tentatively TRBD2 (5 bases). The CDR3 loop spans 18 amino acids. Between the trimmed V and J ends, which lost 5 bases and 1 base, there was a span of 22 bases. Germline CDR1 is ENHRY and CDR2 is SYGVKD.